This TCR beta chain was sequenced for a study of blood T cell repertoires in COVID-19. This clone appeared many times. TCRdb keeps only in-frame clones here, not all; method: immunoSEQ multiplex PCR. The sample contains more than 150,000 clones, about 80% of which appear only once. There are 12 residues in the CDR3. V was shortened by 8 bases and J by 10 bases, with 18 bases between the two germline ends. CDR1 is SEHNR and CDR2 is FQNEAQ in the germline V gene (reference sequence). The clonotype originates from a man in his sixties who had been exposed to COVID-19. The chain employs TRBV7-9 and TRBJ2-7, with D perhaps matching TRBD2 (7 bases). Sequenced input: PBMCs or T cells enriched from blood (not recorded which). CDR3 nucleotide sequence: TGTGCCAGCGGGGGGGCACCCGTATTTCAGTACTTC. Amino acid sequence: CASGGAPVFQYF.